This T cell receptor beta chain was obtained from a study of T cell responses to AZD1222 COVID-19 vaccine. Findings of the study overall: The donor cohort was predominantly white British with a female majority, and clonal diversity may have been underestimated. Scientists sampled the repertoires only once the peak T cell response had passed. Of the AZD1222 recipients, only 5 or 6 were seropositive at baseline.

Some clones are missing from TCRdb's copy, which holds only in-frame ones; the method was immunoSEQ multiplex PCR. The profile shows more than 150,000 clones, around 89% of them singletons. On this clone itself: The antigen is not known.

Deletions cut 6 bases from V and 0 bases from J, with 14 bases between. This CDR3 has 15 amino acids. CDR1 and CDR2 (germline): MDHEN, SYDVKM. The receptor was derived from an adult in good health. The V gene is TRBV28, the J gene TRBJ1-2; D not certain. The specimen was peripheral blood, collected on day 0 of AZD1222 vaccination. This chain's CDR3 is CASSYPGQANYGYTF. The CDR3 bases are TGTGCCAGCAGCTACCCCGGGCAGGCTAACTATGGCTACACCTTC.